This TCR beta chain derives from a study of CD8 T cells in ankylosing spondylitis. TCRdb independently ran MiXCR on the 5' RACE reads; one entry per CDR3 protein. The sample lists hundreds of thousands of distinct CDR3 sequences, roughly 22% seen once, with roughly 14% in the top ten. The clonotype comes from a male donor with ankylosing spondylitis or in good health (not recorded which). The sequenced sample was blood, either unsorted or a sorted T cell fraction (not recorded which).

This chain's CDR3 is CASSQGGNYEKLFF. The DNA for the CDR3 is TGCGCCAGCAGCCAAGGAGGGAATTATGAAAAACTGTTTTTT. The chain joins TRBV4-1 to TRBJ1-4; unclear D gene. Deletions cut 1 base from V and 6 bases from J, with 9 bases between. The CDR3 length is 14 residues. CDR1 and CDR2 (germline): MGHRA, YSYEKL.